These T cell receptor beta chains were read from a single sample in a study of cytomegalovirus exposure and HLA in healthy donors. Using immunoSEQ multiplex PCR, the repertoire was profiled, and TCRdb retains in-frame clones only, with some absent. The profile shows approximately 170,000 clones, 65% to 80% of them singletons. The source material was PBMCs. The receptors were gathered from a woman aged 40-49 years in good health and CMV-seropositive. The CDR3 runs from the conserved cysteine through the conserved F or W.

CDR3 length	V gene	J gene	CDR3 protein
15	TRBV9	TRBJ2-7	CASSPAVGAPGEQYF
16	TRBV7-2	TRBJ2-1	CASSPPGLASNNEQFF
17	TRBV9	TRBJ2-2	CASSEQRQGANTGELFF
14	TRBV6-5	TRBJ2-7	CASSYVDRPHEQYF
18	TRBV7-2	TRBJ1-1	CASSLRFLAGDSNTEAFF
14	TRBV2	TRBJ1-3	CASRDSYSGNTIYF
17	TRBV5-1	TRBJ2-5	CASSLGATSGTQETQYF
15	TRBV5-6	TRBJ2-3	CASTLGSSGGDTQYF
16	TRBV5-4	TRBJ2-6	CASSQGHSSGANVLTF
14	TRBV5-1	TRBJ1-4	CASSPRRGNEKLFF
16	TRBV9	TRBJ2-3	CASSVGEGTSTDTQYF
13	TRBV29-1	TRBJ1-1	CSAVGHGGTEAFF
16	TRBV4-1	TRBJ1-5	CASSQADFYSNQPQHF
15	TRBV11-2	TRBJ1-5	CASSFGGTGNQPQHF
14	TRBV28	TRBJ1-5	CASSRPGSNQPQHF
15	TRBV4-2	TRBJ2-7	CASSQGNPGSDEQYF
14	TRBV19	TRBJ1-1	CASNPRQTNTEAFF
16	TRBV4-2	TRBJ2-1	CASSQAAGDPYNEQFF
14	TRBV5-5	TRBJ1-1	CASSFRGWDTEAFF
12	TRBV5-1	TRBJ1-1	CASTGTGSLAFF
15	TRBV5-1	TRBJ2-2	CASSLGLADTGELFF
14	TRBV30	TRBJ1-1	CAWKSDRVGTEAFF
16	TRBV6-1	TRBJ2-1	CASSEDVWQRYNEQFF
19	TRBV4-3	TRBJ2-3	CASSQGVPAASGITDTQYF
15	TRBV6-1	TRBJ1-3	CASWGQAYSGNTIYF
13	TRBV30	TRBJ2-5	CAWALGVSQTQYF
19	TRBV19	TRBJ2-2	CASSELGVLAAGEAGELFF
19	TRBV7-2	TRBJ1-2	CASSPKLRGRLDSNYGYTF
17	TRBV7-3	TRBJ2-2	CASSTAGTSLNTGELFF
16	TRBV11-2	TRBJ2-7	CASSPGTGGSIYEQYF
14	TRBV6-5	TRBJ1-1	CASRNGGGNTEAFF